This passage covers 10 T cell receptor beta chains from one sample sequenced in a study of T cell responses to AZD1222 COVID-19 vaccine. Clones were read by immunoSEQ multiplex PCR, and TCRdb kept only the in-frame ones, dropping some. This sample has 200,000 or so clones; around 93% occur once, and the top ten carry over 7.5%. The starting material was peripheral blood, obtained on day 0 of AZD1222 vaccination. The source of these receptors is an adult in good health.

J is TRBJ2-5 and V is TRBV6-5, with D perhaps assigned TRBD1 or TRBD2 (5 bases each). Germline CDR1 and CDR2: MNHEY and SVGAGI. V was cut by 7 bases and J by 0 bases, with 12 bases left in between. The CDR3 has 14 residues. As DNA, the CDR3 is TGTGCCAGCACCCCGGGACCGAACCAAGAGACCCAGTACTTC. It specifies CASTPGPNQETQYF.

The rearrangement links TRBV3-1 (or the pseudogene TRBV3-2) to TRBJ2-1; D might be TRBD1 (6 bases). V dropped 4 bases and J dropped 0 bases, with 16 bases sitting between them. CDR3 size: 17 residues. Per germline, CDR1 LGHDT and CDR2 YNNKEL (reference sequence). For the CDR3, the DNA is TGTGCCAGCAGCCCAGGGGTGGGAGACAGCTCCTACAATGAGCAGTTCTTC. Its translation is CASSPGVGDSSYNEQFF.

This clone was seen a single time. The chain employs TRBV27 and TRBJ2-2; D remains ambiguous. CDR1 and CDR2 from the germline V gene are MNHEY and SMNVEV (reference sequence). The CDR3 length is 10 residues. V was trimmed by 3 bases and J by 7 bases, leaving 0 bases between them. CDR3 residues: CASSFGELFF. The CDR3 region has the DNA TGTGCCAGCAGTTTCGGGGAGCTGTTTTTT.

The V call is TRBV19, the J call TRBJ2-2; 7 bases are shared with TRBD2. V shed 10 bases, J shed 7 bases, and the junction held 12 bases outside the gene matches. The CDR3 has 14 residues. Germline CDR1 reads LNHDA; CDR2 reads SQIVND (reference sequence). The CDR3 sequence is CANRDYSSLGELFF. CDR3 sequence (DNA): TGTGCCAACCGGGACTACTCATCGCTCGGGGAGCTGTTTTTT.

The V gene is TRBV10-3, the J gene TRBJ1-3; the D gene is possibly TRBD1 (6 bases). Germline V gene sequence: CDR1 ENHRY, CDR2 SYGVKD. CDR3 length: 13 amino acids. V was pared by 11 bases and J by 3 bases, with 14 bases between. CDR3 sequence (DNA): TGTGCCGCCCAGGGGACTATTGGAAACACCATATATTTT. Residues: CAAQGTIGNTIYF.

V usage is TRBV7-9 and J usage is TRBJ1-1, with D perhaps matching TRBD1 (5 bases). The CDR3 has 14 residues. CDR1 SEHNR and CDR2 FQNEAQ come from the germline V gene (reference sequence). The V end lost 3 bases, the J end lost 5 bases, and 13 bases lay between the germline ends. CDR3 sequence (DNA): TGTGCCAGCAGCTTTCCGGGCTCAGGGACTGAAGCTTTCTTT. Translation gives CASSFPGSGTEAFF.

The CDR3 DNA follows: TGTGCCAGCAGTGACACGAGCGGGAGTCCAGATACGCAGTATTTT. It specifies CASSDTSGSPDTQYF. The chain couples TRBV25-1 to TRBJ2-3; 8 nucleotides agree with TRBD2. CDR3 length equals 15 residues. Germline loops: CDR1 MGHDK, CDR2 SYGVNS. V trimming: 3 bases; J trimming: 4 bases; junction bases outside the gene matches: 6.

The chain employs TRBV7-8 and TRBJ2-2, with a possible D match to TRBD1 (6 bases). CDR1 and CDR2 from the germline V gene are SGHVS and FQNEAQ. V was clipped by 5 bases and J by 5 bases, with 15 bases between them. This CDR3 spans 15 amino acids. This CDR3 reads CASSHPAGETGELFF. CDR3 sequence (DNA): TGTGCCAGCAGCCATCCAGCAGGGGAAACCGGGGAGCTGTTTTTT.

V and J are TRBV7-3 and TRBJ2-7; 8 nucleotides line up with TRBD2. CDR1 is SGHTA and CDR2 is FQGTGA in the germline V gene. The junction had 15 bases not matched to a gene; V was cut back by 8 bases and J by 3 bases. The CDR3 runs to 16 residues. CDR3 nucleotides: TGTGCCAGCGCCGGTAATTCGGGACTAGTTAACTACGAGCAGTACTTC. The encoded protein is CASAGNSGLVNYEQYF. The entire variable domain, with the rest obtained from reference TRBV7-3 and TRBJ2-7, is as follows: GAGVSQTPSNKVTEKGKYVELRCDPISGHTALYWYRQSLGQGPEFLIYFQGTGAADDSGLPNDRFFAVRPEGSVSTLKIQRTERGDSAVYLCASAGNSGLVNYEQYFGPGTRLTVT.

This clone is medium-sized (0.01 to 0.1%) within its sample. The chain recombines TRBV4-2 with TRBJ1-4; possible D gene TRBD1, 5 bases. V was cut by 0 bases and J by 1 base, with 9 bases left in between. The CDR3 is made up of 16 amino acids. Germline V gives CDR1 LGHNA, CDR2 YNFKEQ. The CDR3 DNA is TGTGCCAGCAGCCAAGATCCGGGGGTAACTAATGAAAAACTGTTTTTT. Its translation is CASSQDPGVTNEKLFF.